This TCR beta chain was observed in a study of shared clonotypes between healthy human individuals. Findings and limits, study-wide: Non-shared clonotypes displayed generation probabilities falling below those of clonotypes present in all four donors.

Trimming left V 5 bases short and J 6 bases short, with 11 bases between. CDR1 SEHNR and CDR2 FQNEAQ come from the germline V gene (reference sequence). This CDR3 region has 13 residues. Nashville, Tennessee was home to all donors, each a Caucasian adult. CD45RA+ naive and CD45RA-negative memory subsets were separated from CD4+ cells. As to this clone: Its antigen is unidentified.

The method was immunoSEQ multiplex PCR; TCRdb's version includes in-frame clones alone and lacks a portion of them. The table records about 2.4 million clones, around nine tenths of them present only once. The sequencing sample was made of naive CD4+ T cells sorted from blood. Subset described: CD45RA+ positively selected. This TCR was recovered from a man younger than 35 in good health. V is TRBV7-9 and J is TRBJ2-1; D remains unclear. CDR3 sequence: CASSRAETNEQFF. DNA of the CDR3: TGTGCCAGCAGCAGGGCGGAGACCAATGAGCAGTTCTTC.